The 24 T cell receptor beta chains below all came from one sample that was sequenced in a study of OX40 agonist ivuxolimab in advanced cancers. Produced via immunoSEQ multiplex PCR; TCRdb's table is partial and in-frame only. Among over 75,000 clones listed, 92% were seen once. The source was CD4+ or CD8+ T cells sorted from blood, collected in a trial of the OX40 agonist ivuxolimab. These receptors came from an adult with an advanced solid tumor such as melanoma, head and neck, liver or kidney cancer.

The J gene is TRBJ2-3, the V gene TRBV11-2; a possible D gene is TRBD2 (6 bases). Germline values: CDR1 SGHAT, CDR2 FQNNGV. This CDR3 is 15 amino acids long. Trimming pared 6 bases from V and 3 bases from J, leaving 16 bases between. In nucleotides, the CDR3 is TGTGCCAGCAGACTGGGCGGAGGAGGGACAGATACGCAGTATTTT. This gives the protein CASRLGGGGTDTQYF.

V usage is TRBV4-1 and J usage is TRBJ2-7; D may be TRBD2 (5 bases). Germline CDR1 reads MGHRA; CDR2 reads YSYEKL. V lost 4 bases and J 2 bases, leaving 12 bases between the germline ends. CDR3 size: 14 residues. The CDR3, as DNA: TGCGCCAGCAGCCCCGGCTGGGAGACCTACGAGCAGTACTTC. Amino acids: CASSPGWETYEQYF.

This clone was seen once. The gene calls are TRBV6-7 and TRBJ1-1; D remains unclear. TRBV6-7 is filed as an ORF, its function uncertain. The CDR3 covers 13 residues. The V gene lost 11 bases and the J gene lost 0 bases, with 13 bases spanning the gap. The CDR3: CAGPTAMNTEAFF. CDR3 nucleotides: TGTGCCGGACCGACGGCGATGAACACTGAAGCTTTCTTT.

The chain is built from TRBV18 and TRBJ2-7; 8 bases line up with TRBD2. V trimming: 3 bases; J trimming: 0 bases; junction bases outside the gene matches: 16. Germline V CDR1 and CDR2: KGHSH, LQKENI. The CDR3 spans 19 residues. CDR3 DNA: TGTGCCAGCTCACCTACACCCCCCGGGGGCGGGAGGCCCTCCTACGAGCAGTACTTC. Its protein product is CASSPTPPGGGRPSYEQYF.

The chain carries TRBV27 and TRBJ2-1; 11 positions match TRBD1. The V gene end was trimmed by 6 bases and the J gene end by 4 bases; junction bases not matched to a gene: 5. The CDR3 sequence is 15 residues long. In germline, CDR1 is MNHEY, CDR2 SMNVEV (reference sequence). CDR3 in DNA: TGTGCCAGCAGCAGGGGACAGGGGGGTTACAATGAGCAGTTCTTC. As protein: CASSRGQGGYNEQFF.

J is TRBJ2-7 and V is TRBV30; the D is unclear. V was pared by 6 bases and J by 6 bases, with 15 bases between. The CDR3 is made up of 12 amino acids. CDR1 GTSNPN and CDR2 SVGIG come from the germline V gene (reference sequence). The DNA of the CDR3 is TGTGCCTGTCGCCGGAATTCAGCCGAGCAGTACTTC. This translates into CACRRNSAEQYF.

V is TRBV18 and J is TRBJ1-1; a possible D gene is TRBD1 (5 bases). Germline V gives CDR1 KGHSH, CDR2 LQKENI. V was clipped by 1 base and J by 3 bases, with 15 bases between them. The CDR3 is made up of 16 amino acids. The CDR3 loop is CASSPQGRVGDTEAFF. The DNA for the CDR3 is TGTGCCAGCTCACCACAGGGGAGGGTAGGGGACACTGAAGCTTTCTTT. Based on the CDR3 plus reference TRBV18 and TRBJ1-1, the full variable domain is NAGVMQNPRHLVRRRGQEARLRCSPMKGHSHVYWYRQLPEEGLKFMVYLQKENIIDESGMPKERFSAEFPKEGPSILRIQQVVRGDSAAYFCASSPQGRVGDTEAFFGQGTRLTVV.

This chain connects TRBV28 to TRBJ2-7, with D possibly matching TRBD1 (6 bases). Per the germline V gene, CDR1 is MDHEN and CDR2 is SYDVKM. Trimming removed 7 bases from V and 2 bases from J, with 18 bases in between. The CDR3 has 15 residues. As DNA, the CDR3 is TGTGCCAGCACCAGAAAGGGGGTGGGGGCCTACGAGCAGTACTTC. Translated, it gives CASTRKGVGAYEQYF.

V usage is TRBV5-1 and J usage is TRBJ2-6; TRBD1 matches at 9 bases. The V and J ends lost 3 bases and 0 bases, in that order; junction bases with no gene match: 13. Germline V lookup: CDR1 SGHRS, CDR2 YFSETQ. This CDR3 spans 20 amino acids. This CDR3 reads CASSSPLGDRVSSGANVLTF. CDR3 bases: TGCGCCAGCAGCTCACCTTTGGGGGACAGGGTGAGCTCTGGGGCCAACGTCCTGACTTTC.

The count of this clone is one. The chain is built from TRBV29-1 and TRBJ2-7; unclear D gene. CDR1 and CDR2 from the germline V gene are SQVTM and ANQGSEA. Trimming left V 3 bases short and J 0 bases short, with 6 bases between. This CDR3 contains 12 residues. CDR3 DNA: TGCAGCGTTGAGGGCACCTCCTACGAGCAGTACTTC. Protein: CSVEGTSYEQYF.

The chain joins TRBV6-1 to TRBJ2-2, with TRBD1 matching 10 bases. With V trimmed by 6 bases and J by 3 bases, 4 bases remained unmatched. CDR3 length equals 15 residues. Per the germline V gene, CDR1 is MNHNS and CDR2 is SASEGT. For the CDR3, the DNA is TGTGCCAGCAGGTCCGGGACAGGGGACACCGGGGAGCTGTTTTTT. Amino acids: CASRSGTGDTGELFF.

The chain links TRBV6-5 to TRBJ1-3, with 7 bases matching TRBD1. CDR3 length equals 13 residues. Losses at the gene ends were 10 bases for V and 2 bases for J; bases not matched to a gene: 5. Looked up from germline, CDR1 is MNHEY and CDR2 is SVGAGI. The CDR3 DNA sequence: TGTGCCATTATAGGGGGCGCTGGAAACACCATATATTTT. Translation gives CAIIGGAGNTIYF.

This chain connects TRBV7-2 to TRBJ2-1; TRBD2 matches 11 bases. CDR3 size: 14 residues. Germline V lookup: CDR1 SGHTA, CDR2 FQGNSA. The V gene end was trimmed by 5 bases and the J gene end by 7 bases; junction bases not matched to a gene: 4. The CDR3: CASSARLAGNEQFF. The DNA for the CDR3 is TGTGCCAGCAGCGCAAGACTAGCGGGGAATGAGCAGTTCTTC.

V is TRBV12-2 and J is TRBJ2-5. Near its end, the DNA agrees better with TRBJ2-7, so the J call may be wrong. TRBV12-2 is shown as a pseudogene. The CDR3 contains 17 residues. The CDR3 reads CASRLGPARVRPLEQYF. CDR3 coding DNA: TGTGCAAGTCGCTTAGGACCCGCTAGGGTGCGGCCCCTCGAGCAGTACTTC.

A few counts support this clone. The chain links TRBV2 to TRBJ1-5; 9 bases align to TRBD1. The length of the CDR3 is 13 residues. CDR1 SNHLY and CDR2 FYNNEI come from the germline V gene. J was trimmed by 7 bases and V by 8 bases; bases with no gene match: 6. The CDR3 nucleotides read TGTGCCAGCGTGGGGACAGGGCAACAGCCCCAGCATTTT. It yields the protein CASVGTGQQPQHF.

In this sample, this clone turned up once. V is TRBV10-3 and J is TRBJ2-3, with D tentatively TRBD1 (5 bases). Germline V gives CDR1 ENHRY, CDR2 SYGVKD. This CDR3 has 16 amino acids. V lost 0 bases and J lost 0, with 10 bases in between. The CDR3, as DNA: TGTGCCATCAGTGAGTCGTACAGGAAAAGCACAGATACGCAGTATTTT. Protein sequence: CAISESYRKSTDTQYF.

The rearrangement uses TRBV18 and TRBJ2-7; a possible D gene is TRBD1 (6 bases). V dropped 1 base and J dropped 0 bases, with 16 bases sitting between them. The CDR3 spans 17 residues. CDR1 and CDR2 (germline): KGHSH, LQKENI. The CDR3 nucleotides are TGTGCCAGCTCACCACGGAGCACAGGGCCCCTCTCCTACGAGCAGTACTTC. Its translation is CASSPRSTGPLSYEQYF.

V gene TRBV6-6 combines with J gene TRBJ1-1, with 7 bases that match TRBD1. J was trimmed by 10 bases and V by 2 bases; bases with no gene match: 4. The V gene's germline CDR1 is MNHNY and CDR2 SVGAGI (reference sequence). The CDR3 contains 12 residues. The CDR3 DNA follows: TGTGCCAGCAGTTACACCCAGGGGGTAGCTTTCTTT. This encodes CASSYTQGVAFF.

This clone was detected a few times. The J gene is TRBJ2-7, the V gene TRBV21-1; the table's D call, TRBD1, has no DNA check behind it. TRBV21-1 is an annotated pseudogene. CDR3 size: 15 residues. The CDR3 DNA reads TGTGCCAGCACCGAGACAGGGAAGGGTTCGGCCGAGCAGTACTTC. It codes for CASTETGKGSAEQYF.

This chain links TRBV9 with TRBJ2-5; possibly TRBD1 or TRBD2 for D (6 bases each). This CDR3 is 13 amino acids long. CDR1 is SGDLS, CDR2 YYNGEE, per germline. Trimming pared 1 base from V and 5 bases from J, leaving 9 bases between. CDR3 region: CASSVLGGETQYF. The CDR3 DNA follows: TGTGCCAGCAGCGTACTCGGGGGCGAGACCCAGTACTTC.

CDR3 sequence (DNA): TGTGCCTGGAGTGTCACCGGGACAGGGGCAGGGCAGTTCTTC. Residues: CAWSVTGTGAGQFF. V usage is TRBV30 and J usage is TRBJ2-1, with 10 nucleotides matching TRBD1. After removal of 0 bases from V and 12 bases from J, the junction contained 8 bases not matched to a gene. The CDR3 is made up of 14 amino acids. CDR1 and CDR2 from the germline V gene are GTSNPN and SVGIG (reference sequence). The whole variable domain, remainder taken from reference TRBV30 and TRBJ2-1, is SQTIHQWPATLVQPVGSPLSLECTVEGTSNPNLYWYRQAAGRGLQLLFYSVGIGQISSEVPQNLSASRPQDRQFILSSKKLLLSDSGFYLCAWSVTGTGAGQFFGPGTRLTVL.

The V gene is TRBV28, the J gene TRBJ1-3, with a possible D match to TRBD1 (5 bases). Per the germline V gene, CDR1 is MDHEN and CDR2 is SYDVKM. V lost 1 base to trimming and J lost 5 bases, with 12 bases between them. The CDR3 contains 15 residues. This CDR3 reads CASSLLGGGRNTIYF. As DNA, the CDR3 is TGTGCCAGCAGTTTATTGGGGGGGGGAAGAAACACCATATATTTT.

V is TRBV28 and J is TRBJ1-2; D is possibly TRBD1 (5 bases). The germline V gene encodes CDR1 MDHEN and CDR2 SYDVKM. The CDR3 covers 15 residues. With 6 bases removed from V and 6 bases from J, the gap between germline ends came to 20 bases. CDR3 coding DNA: TGTGCCAGCAGCGGCCCCGCAGGGTTTCAGGATGGCTACACCTTC. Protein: CASSGPAGFQDGYTF.

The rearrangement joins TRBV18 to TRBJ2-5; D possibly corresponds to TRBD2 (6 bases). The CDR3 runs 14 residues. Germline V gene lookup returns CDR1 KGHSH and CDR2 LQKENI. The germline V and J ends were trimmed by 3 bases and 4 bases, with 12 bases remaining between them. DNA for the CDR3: TGTGCCAGCTCACCGCCACGGGGAGGAGAGACCCAGTACTTC. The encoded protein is CASSPPRGGETQYF.